The 15 T cell receptor beta chains below were found in one sample sequenced in a study of post-analysis software for immune sequencing data. Each TCR beta cDNA library carried unique molecular identifiers. MiXCR, run by TCRdb on the PCR reads, gives a single entry per CDR3 protein. This sample carries some 240,000 distinct CDR3 sequences, 36% of them seen once, and the ten largest clones take 4% to 6%. Study-wide results and caveats: Included in a set of roughly five TRBV segments more frequent in patients than controls were TRBV5-6, TRBV5-1 and TRBV20-1.

No cognate antigen is known for these TCRs. Specimen: blood. The receptors were sampled from a girl between 10 and 17 years old with multiple sclerosis.

This clonotype was observed a few times. V gene TRBV5-1 combines with J gene TRBJ2-5; D is perhaps TRBD1 (5 bases). Germline CDR1 reads SGHRS; CDR2 reads YFSETQ. There are 17 residues in the CDR3. With 3 bases removed from V and 0 bases from J, the gap between germline ends came to 18 bases. The CDR3 region is CASSYTPMTVHQETQYF. CDR3 DNA: TGCGCCAGCAGCTACACCCCTATGACAGTCCACCAAGAGACCCAGTACTTC.

The chain employs TRBV5-1 and TRBJ1-6, with D maybe TRBD1 (5 bases). The CDR3 length is 14 residues. Trimming pared 3 bases from V and 9 bases from J, leaving 13 bases between. The germline gives CDR1 SGHRS, CDR2 YFSETQ. The CDR3 spells CASSSGGLSSPLHF. The CDR3 coding sequence is TGCGCCAGCAGCTCGGGGGGGTTGAGTTCACCCCTCCACTTT.

The rearrangement links TRBV20-1 to TRBJ2-7; D is tentatively TRBD1 or TRBD2 (5 bases each). Gene TRBJ2-5 matches the end of the DNA better, so the J call may be wrong. CDR1 and CDR2 (germline): DFQATT, SNEGSKA (reference sequence). This CDR3 is 14 amino acids long. The chain's CDR3 is CSASVGDGSETQYF. The CDR3, as DNA: TGCAGTGCCTCGGTTGGGGACGGCTCAGAGACCCAGTACTTC.

The chain combines TRBV7-2 with TRBJ2-7; D unclear. Germline V gene lookup returns CDR1 SGHTA and CDR2 FQGNSA. The CDR3 has 12 amino acids. V shed 4 bases and J shed 11 bases, with 15 bases lying between them. CDR3 amino acids: CASSSAGIPKYF. The DNA for the CDR3 is TGTGCCAGCAGCTCGGCCGGCATTCCCAAGTACTTC.

V usage is TRBV29-1 and J usage is TRBJ2-1, with no clear D. The CDR3 has 14 residues. Germline assignment: CDR1 SQVTM and CDR2 ANQGSEA. Deletions cut 4 bases from V and 0 bases from J, with 10 bases between. The CDR3 reads CSVAGADSYNEQFF. In DNA, the CDR3 is TGCAGCGTTGCGGGCGCAGACTCCTACAATGAGCAGTTCTTC.

This clonotype has at least ten counts. The rearrangement joins TRBV29-1 to TRBJ2-1, with a weak D call TRBD2 (5 bases). The V and J ends lost 4 bases and 5 bases respectively, with 12 bases between them. Germline values: CDR1 SQVTM, CDR2 ANQGSEA. The CDR3 loop spans 13 amino acids. The CDR3 here is CSVGKLVDNEQFF. The CDR3 region has the DNA TGCAGCGTTGGCAAACTAGTCGACAATGAGCAGTTCTTC.

This chain links TRBV20-1 with TRBJ2-3, with D possibly TRBD1 on 5 matching bases. Per germline, CDR1 DFQATT and CDR2 SNEGSKA (reference sequence). Trimming pared 0 bases from V and 2 bases from J, leaving 9 bases between. This CDR3 has 14 amino acids. In nucleotides, the CDR3 is TGCAGTGCTAGAGATCAGGGCATCACAGATACGCAGTATTTT. It translates to CSARDQGITDTQYF.

This clonotype has more than one count but fewer than ten. This sequence joins TRBV11-1 and TRBJ1-1; 9 nucleotides line up with TRBD1. Unmatched junction bases numbered 7, after V lost 5 bases and J lost 6 bases. Per the germline V gene, CDR1 is SGHAT and CDR2 is FQDESV (reference sequence). This CDR3 is 14 amino acids long. The CDR3 protein is CASSRGQGGAEAFF. The DNA for the CDR3 is TGTGCCAGCAGCCGGGGACAGGGCGGAGCTGAAGCTTTCTTT.

The chain combines TRBV20-1 with TRBJ2-3; 8 bases line up with TRBD2. Trimming at V came to 3 bases and at J to 6 bases, leaving 5 bases not matched to a gene. CDR1 is DFQATT and CDR2 is SNEGSKA in the germline V gene (reference sequence). The CDR3 runs to 13 residues. The CDR3, as DNA: TGCAGTGCTAGCGGGAGGGCCATTGATACGCAGTATTTT. Its translation is CSASGRAIDTQYF.

In its sample, this clonotype was seen many times. The chain employs TRBV6-2 or TRBV6-3 and TRBJ2-7; D gene unclear. Trimming stripped 4 bases from V and 1 base from J, with 5 bases between. This CDR3 is 12 amino acids long. The germline V gene encodes CDR1 MNHEY and CDR2 SVGEGT. CDR3 in amino acids: CASSFGSYEQYF. The CDR3 DNA is TGTGCCAGCAGTTTCGGTTCCTACGAGCAGTACTTC.

The CDR3 loop is CASSEGHTYEQYF. The CDR3 DNA reads as TGTGCCAGCAGTGAGGGACACACCTACGAGCAGTACTTC. This chain connects TRBV2 to TRBJ2-7; D possibly corresponds to TRBD1 (6 bases). Germline values: CDR1 SNHLY, CDR2 FYNNEI. Trimming took 3 bases from V and 2 from J, leaving 8 bases between them. The CDR3 runs to 13 residues. The variable domain in full, with the rest retrieved from reference TRBV2 and TRBJ2-7, is EPEVTQTPSHQVTQMGQEVILRCVPISNHLYFYWYRQILGQKVEFLVSFYNNEISEKSEIFDDQFSVERPDGSNFTLKIRSTKLEDSAMYFCASSEGHTYEQYFGPGTRLTVT.

Points on this clonotype: The CDR3 ends on some other residue instead of the conserved phenylalanine or tryptophan, so this is likely a read error. This chain links TRBV14 with TRBJ2-3; 9 bases match TRBD2. J gave up 11 bases and V 4 bases, and 4 bases lay outside the gene matches. CDR1 is SGHDN and CDR2 is FVKESK in the germline V gene. This CDR3 has 12 residues. The CDR3 DNA is TGTGCCAGCAGCCGACCACTAGCGGGGCAGTATTGT. Encoded protein: CASSRPLAGQYC.

The chain recombines TRBV9 with TRBJ2-1; D unclear. Germline lookup yields CDR1 SGDLS and CDR2 YYNGEE. V was trimmed by 4 bases and J by 3 bases, leaving 11 bases between them. The CDR3 sequence is 14 residues long. As DNA, the CDR3 is TGTGCCAGCAGCCCCAGGCGTTACTACAATGAGCAGTTCTTC. Translating gives CASSPRRYYNEQFF.

The rearrangement uses TRBV12-3 or TRBV12-4 and TRBJ1-2, with D hard to call. The CDR3 runs 14 residues. Trimming cost V 4 bases and J 6 bases, with 15 bases left between them. The CDR3 region has the DNA TGTGCCAGCAGTTACCTCCCCGATGTTGATGGCTACACCTTC. It translates to CASSYLPDVDGYTF.

The chain couples TRBV11-2 to TRBJ2-1; no clear D. Trimming stripped 5 bases from V and 3 bases from J, with 11 bases between. This CDR3 region has 14 residues. CDR1 SGHAT and CDR2 FQNNGV come from the germline V gene. The CDR3 DNA reads TGTGCCAGCAGCCGCATAACAGACTACAATGAGCAGTTCTTC. The encoded protein is CASSRITDYNEQFF.